Each of the 5 T cell receptor beta chains below was sequenced from the same sample in a study of synovial regulatory T cells in juvenile arthritis. Method: immunoSEQ multiplex PCR; TCRdb's copy keeps in-frame clones and lacks some. The sample's table shows 8,000 to 10,000 clones. Material: Treg cells from blood. The sample's subset: remaining (HLA-DR-negative) circulating blood Treg cells. The receptors originated from a donor younger than 30 with juvenile idiopathic arthritis.

The rearrangement uses TRBV10-3 and TRBJ2-3; TCRdb's assignment of TRBD2 cannot be checked, as there is no DNA. Germline CDR1 reads ENHRY; CDR2 reads SYGVKD. This CDR3 has 15 amino acids. DNA for this receptor is not on file. This chain's CDR3 is CAISLGGASTDTQYF.

The chain carries TRBV7-8 and TRBJ1-2. The CDR3 consists of 14 residues. The DNA is not on file. CDR1 SGHVS and CDR2 FQNEAQ come from the germline V gene. The CDR3 sequence is CASSLVAGSYGYTF.

This rearrangement joins TRBV18 to TRBJ2-3; the D call of TRBD1 rests on TCRdb alone, since no DNA is present to check it. The CDR3 consists of 15 residues. A DNA sequence was not provided. Germline V gives CDR1 KGHSH, CDR2 LQKENI. CDR3 region: CASQNLGGFEDTQYF.

The chain links TRBV5-6 to TRBJ2-5; TCRdb lists TRBD1, though no DNA is available to test this call. This CDR3 is built from 13 residues. No DNA sequence is on record. CDR1 is SGHDT and CDR2 is YYEEEE in the germline V gene. The chain's CDR3 is CASSLAGLETQYF.

The rearrangement uses TRBV4-1 and TRBJ2-1; TCRdb's D call, TRBD2, is unchecked because there is no DNA. The CDR3 spans 16 residues. The DNA is unrecorded. The V gene's germline CDR1 is MGHRA and CDR2 YSYEKL. The CDR3: CASSPSPGGSYNEQFF.